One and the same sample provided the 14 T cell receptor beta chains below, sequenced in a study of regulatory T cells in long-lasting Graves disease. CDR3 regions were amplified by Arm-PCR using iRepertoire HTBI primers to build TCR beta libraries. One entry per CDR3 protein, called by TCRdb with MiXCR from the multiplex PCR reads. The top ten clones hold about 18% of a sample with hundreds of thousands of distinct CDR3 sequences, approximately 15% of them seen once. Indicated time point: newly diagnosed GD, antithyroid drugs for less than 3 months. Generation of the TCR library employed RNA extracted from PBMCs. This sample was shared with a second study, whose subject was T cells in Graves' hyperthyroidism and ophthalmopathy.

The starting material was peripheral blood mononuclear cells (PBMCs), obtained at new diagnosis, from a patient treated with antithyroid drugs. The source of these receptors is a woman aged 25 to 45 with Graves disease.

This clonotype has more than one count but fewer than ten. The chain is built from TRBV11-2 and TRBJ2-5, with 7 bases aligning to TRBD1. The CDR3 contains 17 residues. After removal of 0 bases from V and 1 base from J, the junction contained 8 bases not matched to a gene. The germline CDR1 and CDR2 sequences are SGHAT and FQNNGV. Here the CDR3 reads CASSLEKGAWGQETQYF. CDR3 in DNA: TGTGCCAGCAGCTTAGAGAAGGGGGCGTGGGGCCAAGAGACCCAGTACTTC.

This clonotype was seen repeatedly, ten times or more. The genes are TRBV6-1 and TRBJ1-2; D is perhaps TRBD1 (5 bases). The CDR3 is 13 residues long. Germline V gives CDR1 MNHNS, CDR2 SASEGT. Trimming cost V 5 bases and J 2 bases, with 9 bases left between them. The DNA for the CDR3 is TGTGCCAGCAGTCCGACAGAGAACTATGGCTACACCTTC. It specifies CASSPTENYGYTF.

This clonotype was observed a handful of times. CDR3 protein: CASSRDRTNQPQHF. The CDR3 nucleotides read TGTGCCAGCAGCCGGGACAGGACTAATCAGCCCCAGCATTTT. The chain recombines TRBV6-1 with TRBJ1-5; 8 bases are a match to TRBD1. CDR1 and CDR2 (germline): MNHNS, SASEGT. Trimming took 6 bases from V and 4 from J; bases not matched to a gene: 5. This CDR3 contains 14 residues.

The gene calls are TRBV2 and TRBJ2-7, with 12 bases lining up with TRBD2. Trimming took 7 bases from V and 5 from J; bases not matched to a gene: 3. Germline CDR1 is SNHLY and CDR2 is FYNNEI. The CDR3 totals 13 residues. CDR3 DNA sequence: TGTGCCAGCAATAGACTAGCGGGAGACGAGCAGTACTTC. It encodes CASNRLAGDEQYF.

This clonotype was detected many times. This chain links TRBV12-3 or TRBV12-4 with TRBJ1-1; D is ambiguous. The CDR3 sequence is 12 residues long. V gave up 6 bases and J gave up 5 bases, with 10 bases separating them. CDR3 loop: CASSRRGTEAFF. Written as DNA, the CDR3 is TGTGCCAGCAGCCGGCGGGGAACTGAAGCTTTCTTT.

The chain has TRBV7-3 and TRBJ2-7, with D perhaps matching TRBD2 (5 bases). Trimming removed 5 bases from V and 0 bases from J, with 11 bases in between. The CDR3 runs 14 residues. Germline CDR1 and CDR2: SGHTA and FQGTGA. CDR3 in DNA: TGTGCCAGCAGCGAAAGCGGTAGCTCCTACGAGCAGTACTTC. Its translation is CASSESGSSYEQYF.

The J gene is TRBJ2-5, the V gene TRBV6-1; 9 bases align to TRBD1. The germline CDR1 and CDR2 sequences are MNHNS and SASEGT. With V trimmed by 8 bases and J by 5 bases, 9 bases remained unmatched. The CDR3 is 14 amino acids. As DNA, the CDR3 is TGTGCCAGCTCAACACAGGGGGCTGTGGAGACCCAGTACTTC. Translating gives CASSTQGAVETQYF.

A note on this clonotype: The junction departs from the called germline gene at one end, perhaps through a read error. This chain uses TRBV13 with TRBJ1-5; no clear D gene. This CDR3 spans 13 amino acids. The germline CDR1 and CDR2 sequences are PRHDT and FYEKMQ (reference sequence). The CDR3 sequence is CASSVGSGQPQHF. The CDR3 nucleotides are TGTGCCAGCAGCGTAGGTTCTGGGCAGCCCCAGCATTTT. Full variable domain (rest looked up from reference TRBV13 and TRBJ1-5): AAGVIQSPRHLIKEKRETATLKCYPIPRHDTVYWYQQGPGQDPQFLISFYEKMQSDKGSIPDRFSAQQFSDYHSELNMSSLELGDSALYFCASSVGSGQPQHFGDGTRLSIL.

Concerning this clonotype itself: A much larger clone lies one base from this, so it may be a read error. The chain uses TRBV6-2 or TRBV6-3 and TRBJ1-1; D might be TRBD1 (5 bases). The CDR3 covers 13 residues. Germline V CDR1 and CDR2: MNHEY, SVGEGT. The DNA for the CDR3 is TGTGCCAGCAACTACGGGGGTAACACTGGAGCTTTCTTT. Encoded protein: CASNYGGNTGAFF.

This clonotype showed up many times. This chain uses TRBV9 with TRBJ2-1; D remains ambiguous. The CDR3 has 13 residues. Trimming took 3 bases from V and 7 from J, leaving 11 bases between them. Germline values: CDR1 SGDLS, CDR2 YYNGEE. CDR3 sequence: CASSGRLGNEQFF. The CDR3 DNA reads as TGTGCCAGCAGCGGTCGATTGGGAAATGAGCAGTTCTTC.

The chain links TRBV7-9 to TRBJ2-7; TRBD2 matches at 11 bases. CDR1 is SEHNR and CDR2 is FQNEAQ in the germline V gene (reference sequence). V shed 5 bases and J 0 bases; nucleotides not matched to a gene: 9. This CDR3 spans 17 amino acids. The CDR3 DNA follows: TGTGCCAGCAGCGTCGGGACTAGCGGAATTTTCTCCTACGAGCAGTACTTC. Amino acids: CASSVGTSGIFSYEQYF.

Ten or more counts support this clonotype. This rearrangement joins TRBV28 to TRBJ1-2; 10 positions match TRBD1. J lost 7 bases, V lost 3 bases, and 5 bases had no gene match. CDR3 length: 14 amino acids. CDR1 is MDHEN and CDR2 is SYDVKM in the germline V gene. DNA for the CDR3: TGTGCCAGCAGTTTGGGACAGGGGTTCGCTGGCTACACCTTC. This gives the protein CASSLGQGFAGYTF.

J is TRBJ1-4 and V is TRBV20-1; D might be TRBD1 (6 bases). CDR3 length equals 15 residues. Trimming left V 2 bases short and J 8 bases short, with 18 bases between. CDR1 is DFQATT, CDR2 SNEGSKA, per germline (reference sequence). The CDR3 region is CSARKGGGGGEKLFF. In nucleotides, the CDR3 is TGCAGTGCTAGAAAGGGGGGGGGAGGAGGCGAAAAACTGTTTTTT.

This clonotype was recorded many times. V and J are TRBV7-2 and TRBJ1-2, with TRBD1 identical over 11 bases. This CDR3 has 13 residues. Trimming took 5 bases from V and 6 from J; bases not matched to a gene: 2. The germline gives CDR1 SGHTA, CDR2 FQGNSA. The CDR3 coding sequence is TGTGCCAGCAGCGGACAGGGGGCTCATGGCTACACCTTC. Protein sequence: CASSGQGAHGYTF.